This TCR beta chain was sequenced for a study of blood T cell repertoires in COVID-19. At the level of the study: The cDNA or gDNA used as material had been derived from T cells, B-cell-depleted T cells, or PBMCs.

The CDR3 is 14 residues long. The germline gives CDR1 MGHRA, CDR2 YSYEKL. Trimming cost V 4 bases and J 2 bases, with 11 bases left between them. The data were produced by immunoSEQ multiplex PCR, yet TCRdb's version contains in-frame clones alone and is incomplete. The table includes fewer than 300,000 clones, about four fifths detected once. The TCR originated in a woman aged 60 to 75 with active or convalescent COVID-19. The chain carries TRBV4-1 and TRBJ2-5; TRBD2 might be the D (7 bases). Sequencing was performed on peripheral blood. The CDR3 loop reads CASSLGGAQETQYF. The CDR3 nucleotides read TGCGCCAGCAGCCTGGGGGGGGCTCAAGAGACCCAGTACTTC.